Reported below is one TCR beta chain. The data derive from a study of T cell responses to AZD1222 COVID-19 vaccine. V shed 4 bases and J shed 1 base, with 17 bases lying between them. The CDR3 spans 16 residues. Looked up from germline, CDR1 is SGHTS and CDR2 is YDEGEE. Method: immunoSEQ multiplex PCR; TCRdb's copy keeps in-frame clones and lacks some. Among approximately 130,000 clones listed, roughly 85% were seen once. Specimen: peripheral blood, collected on day 0 of AZD1222 vaccination. This chain connects TRBV5-8 to TRBJ1-1; D is possibly TRBD1 (5 bases). The receptor comes from an adult in good health. The CDR3 reads CASSPLSTQGNTEAFF. In DNA, the CDR3 is TGTGCCAGCAGCCCACTTTCGACTCAGGGGAACACTGAAGCTTTCTTT. Filled out from reference TRBV5-8 and TRBJ1-1, the complete variable domain reads EAGVTQSPTHLIKTRGQQATLRCSPISGHTSVYWYQQALGLGLQFLLWYDEGEERNRGNFPPRFSGRQFPNYSSELNVNALELEDSALYLCASSPLSTQGNTEAFFGQGTRLTVV.